This passage covers 22 T cell receptor beta chains from one sample sequenced in a study of regulatory T cells in long-lasting Graves disease. Building of the TCR beta libraries involved iRepertoire HTBI primers and Arm-PCR of CDR3 regions. TCRdb independently ran MiXCR on the multiplex PCR reads; one entry per CDR3 protein. The sample records 400,000 to 450,000 distinct CDR3 sequences, 23% being singletons. Time point reported: persistent/refractory GD, antithyroid drugs over 5 years with positive TRAb. Researchers made the TCR library from RNA that was extracted from PBMCs. The source was peripheral blood mononuclear cells (PBMCs), collected when the disease was refractory, from a patient treated with antithyroid drugs. Receptors were obtained from a female donor with Graves disease.

The genes are TRBV28 and TRBJ1-1; possibly TRBD1 for D (5 bases). The CDR3 runs 14 residues. Germline assignment: CDR1 MDHEN and CDR2 SYDVKM. V was pared by 5 bases and J by 11 bases, with 21 bases between. The CDR3 bases are TGTGCCAGCAGTACGACGGCCAAGGGTAAGGGGGCTTTCTTT. Protein sequence: CASSTTAKGKGAFF.

This clonotype was counted between two and nine times. The V gene is TRBV5-1, the J gene TRBJ1-2; 8 bases line up with TRBD1. This CDR3 comprises 22 residues. Per germline, CDR1 SGHRS and CDR2 YFSETQ. J was trimmed by 4 bases and V by 1 base; bases with no gene match: 27. Here the CDR3 DNA reads TGCGCCAGCAGCTTGCAGGCGGGGACAGGAGATCACCCACCCCTGAGTAGCTATGGCTACACCTTC. This translates into CASSLQAGTGDHPPLSSYGYTF.

The table lists this clonotype with many counts. V gene TRBV28 combines with J gene TRBJ1-1; no firm D call. Per germline, CDR1 MDHEN and CDR2 SYDVKM. CDR3 length: 13 amino acids. Trimming shortened V by 3 bases and J by 0 bases, and 5 bases separated the two germline ends. The DNA for the CDR3 is TGTGCCAGCAGTTTGCGAATGAACACTGAAGCTTTCTTT. This gives the protein CASSLRMNTEAFF.

The J gene is TRBJ2-1, the V gene TRBV9, with a weak D call TRBD1 (6 bases). The CDR3 runs to 13 residues. V was pared by 6 bases and J by 5 bases, with 12 bases between. CDR1 SGDLS and CDR2 YYNGEE come from the germline V gene. CDR3 DNA sequence: TGTGCCAGCACTCGGGACACCAACAATGAGCAGTTCTTC. Its protein product is CASTRDTNNEQFF.

J is TRBJ2-2 and V is TRBV20-1; the D gene is possibly TRBD2 (6 bases). Germline assignment: CDR1 DFQATT and CDR2 SNEGSKA (reference sequence). CDR3 length equals 15 residues. Trimming took 0 bases from V and 5 from J, leaving 13 bases between them. CDR3 DNA sequence: TGCAGTGCTAGAGATGGAGGGAGACAGACCGGGGAGCTGTTTTTT. This translates into CSARDGGRQTGELFF.

This chain connects TRBV27 to TRBJ1-6, with D possibly matching TRBD1 (6 bases). CDR1 and CDR2 (germline): MNHEY, SMNVEV (reference sequence). V lost 3 bases and J lost 8, with 8 bases in between. The CDR3 covers 13 residues. CDR3 sequence: CASSFYRDSPLHF. The CDR3 coding sequence is TGTGCCAGCAGTTTCTACAGGGATTCACCCCTCCACTTT.

This clonotype was observed a handful of times. This chain links TRBV29-1 with TRBJ1-1; 10 bases align to TRBD1. In germline, CDR1 is SQVTM, CDR2 ANQGSEA. Trimming took 4 bases from V and 0 from J; bases not matched to a gene: 5. This CDR3 is built from 15 residues. The CDR3 DNA is TGCAGCGTTGCGACAGGGGGCAACATGAACACTGAAGCTTTCTTT. Encoded protein: CSVATGGNMNTEAFF.

V and J are TRBV5-6 and TRBJ1-2; D might be TRBD1 (5 bases). The CDR3 loop spans 17 amino acids. Germline assignment: CDR1 SGHDT and CDR2 YYEEEE. Trimming pared 4 bases from V and 0 bases from J, leaving 19 bases between. DNA of the CDR3: TGTGCCAGCAGCGTAGGACACCTCCGCTTAGCTAACTATGGCTACACCTTC. Amino acids: CASSVGHLRLANYGYTF.

The V and J genes are TRBV6-4 and TRBJ2-7, with 7 nucleotides matching TRBD1. The CDR3 totals 18 residues. The V and J ends lost 1 base and 9 bases, in that order; junction bases with no gene match: 21. Germline V lookup: CDR1 MRHNA, CDR2 SNTAGT. CDR3 protein: CASSDFWLLGDRKERQYF. For the CDR3, the DNA is TGTGCCAGCAGTGACTTCTGGTTACTAGGGGACAGAAAGGAACGGCAGTACTTC.

This clonotype has only a few counts. The gene calls are TRBV30 and TRBJ1-1; no reliable D call. Germline CDR1 is GTSNPN and CDR2 is SVGIG (reference sequence). V gave up 6 bases and J gave up 1 base, with 15 bases separating them. The CDR3 has 14 amino acids. The chain's CDR3 is CACLIIQWNTEAFF. The DNA of the CDR3 is TGTGCCTGCCTCATTATCCAATGGAACACTGAAGCTTTCTTT.

The V and J genes are TRBV29-1 and TRBJ1-1, with a weak D call TRBD1 (6 bases). This CDR3 has 14 amino acids. V lost 5 bases to trimming and J lost 0 bases, with 13 bases between them. CDR1 is SQVTM, CDR2 ANQGSEA, per germline. As DNA, the CDR3 is TGCAGCGTTAATAGCGGGGGGCTGAACACTGAAGCTTTCTTT. This codes for CSVNSGGLNTEAFF.

This clonotype was seen many times. The chain has TRBV7-8 and TRBJ2-7; 8 positions match TRBD2. This CDR3 has 15 residues. V trimming: 4 bases; J trimming: 3 bases; junction bases outside the gene matches: 8. The V gene's germline CDR1 is SGHVS and CDR2 FQNEAQ. CDR3 sequence reads: CASSSEAGEDYEQYF. The CDR3 nucleotides are TGTGCCAGCAGCTCTGAAGCGGGAGAGGACTACGAGCAGTACTTC.

Many counts were recorded for this clonotype. This chain uses TRBV6-1 with TRBJ1-4; TRBD1 matches 7 bases. The germline CDR1 and CDR2 sequences are MNHNS and SASEGT. V lost 2 bases, J lost 2 bases, and 5 bases stayed unmatched. This CDR3 comprises 16 residues. The CDR3 here is CASSERQGLTNEKLFF. The CDR3 nucleotides read TGTGCCAGCAGTGAAAGACAGGGACTCACTAATGAAAAACTGTTTTTT.

Remarks on this clonotype: A much bigger clone sits one base away, suggesting this may be a read error. The chain joins TRBV10-3 to TRBJ2-2, with TRBD2 matching 7 bases. This CDR3 is 13 amino acids long. Germline assignment: CDR1 ENHRY and CDR2 SYGVKD. The CDR3: CGIAGVGTGELFF. In DNA, the CDR3 is TGTGGCATTGCGGGAGTAGGGACCGGGGAGCTGTTTTTT.

This clonotype was recorded once. Just one base apart from a much larger clone, this may be a read error. The J gene is TRBJ2-7, the V gene TRBV29-1; 13 bases match TRBD2. The CDR3 runs to 14 residues. CDR1 and CDR2 from the germline V gene are SQVTM and ANQGSEA. The trim removed 7 bases at V and 2 bases at J, leaving 5 bases unmatched. The CDR3 reads CSAGTSGIPYEQYF. The CDR3 DNA is TGCAGCGCTGGGACTAGCGGGATACCCTACGAGCAGTACTTC.

This clonotype has more than one count but fewer than ten. The chain is built from TRBV29-1 and TRBJ1-1; TRBD1 is a possible D gene (5 bases). V was clipped by 0 bases and J by 3 bases, with 14 bases between them. In germline, CDR1 is SQVTM, CDR2 ANQGSEA. The CDR3 consists of 15 residues. CDR3 residues: CSVEDLPGADTEAFF. CDR3 bases: TGCAGCGTTGAAGATCTACCCGGGGCGGACACTGAAGCTTTCTTT.

The rearrangement links TRBV6-2 or TRBV6-3 to TRBJ2-5, with TRBD2 as a possible D gene (5 bases). CDR1 and CDR2 (germline): MNHEY, SVGEGT. The CDR3 length is 15 residues. V lost 5 bases, J lost 1 base, and 14 bases lay in between. The CDR3 sequence is CASSELLSGQETQYF. The CDR3 bases are TGTGCCAGCAGTGAACTTTTGAGCGGCCAAGAGACCCAGTACTTC.

The chain carries TRBV30 and TRBJ1-1; weak D call: TRBD1 (5 bases). Trimming removed 4 bases from V and 3 bases from J, with 15 bases in between. This CDR3 region has 14 residues. The V gene's germline CDR1 is GTSNPN and CDR2 SVGIG (reference sequence). The CDR3 region has the DNA TGTGCCTGGAACCGGGGCCAGGGCCACACTGAAGCTTTCTTT. This codes for CAWNRGQGHTEAFF.

V usage is TRBV7-2 and J usage is TRBJ1-3, with a weak D call TRBD1 (5 bases). V was shortened by 4 bases and J by 3 bases, with 10 bases between the two germline ends. The CDR3 sequence is 14 residues long. The V gene's germline CDR1 is SGHTA and CDR2 FQGNSA. CDR3 in amino acids: CASSSGRSGNTIYF. The CDR3, as DNA: TGTGCCAGCAGCTCGGGACGGAGTGGAAACACCATATATTTT.

This chain joins TRBV7-9 and TRBJ2-2; TRBD1 agrees at 8 bases. The J segment lost 0 bases and the V segment lost 5 bases, leaving 5 bases of the junction unmatched. The CDR3 has 16 amino acids. The V gene's germline CDR1 is SEHNR and CDR2 FQNEAQ (reference sequence). CDR3 DNA: TGTGCCAGCAGCACCGGACAGGGTACGAACACCGGGGAGCTGTTTTTT. The encoded protein is CASSTGQGTNTGELFF.

The V gene is TRBV4-1, the J gene TRBJ1-2, with TRBD1 identical over 9 bases. The ends lost 4 bases at V and 7 bases at J; junction bases unmatched: 13. The germline V gene has CDR1 MGHRA and CDR2 YSYEKL. The CDR3 extends over 16 amino acids. The CDR3 is CASSPDRYTGGGGYTF. CDR3 DNA: TGCGCCAGCAGCCCGGATCGCTATACAGGGGGCGGTGGCTACACCTTC.

Only a few counts were recorded for this clonotype. The CDR3 DNA follows: TGTGCCATCAGTGAACGGGAGCATAACTATGGCTACACCTTC. Translating it yields CAISEREHNYGYTF. The chain has TRBV10-3 and TRBJ1-2; D unclear. CDR1 and CDR2 (germline): ENHRY, SYGVKD. This CDR3 region has 14 residues. V lost 3 bases and J 1 base, leaving 9 bases between the germline ends.